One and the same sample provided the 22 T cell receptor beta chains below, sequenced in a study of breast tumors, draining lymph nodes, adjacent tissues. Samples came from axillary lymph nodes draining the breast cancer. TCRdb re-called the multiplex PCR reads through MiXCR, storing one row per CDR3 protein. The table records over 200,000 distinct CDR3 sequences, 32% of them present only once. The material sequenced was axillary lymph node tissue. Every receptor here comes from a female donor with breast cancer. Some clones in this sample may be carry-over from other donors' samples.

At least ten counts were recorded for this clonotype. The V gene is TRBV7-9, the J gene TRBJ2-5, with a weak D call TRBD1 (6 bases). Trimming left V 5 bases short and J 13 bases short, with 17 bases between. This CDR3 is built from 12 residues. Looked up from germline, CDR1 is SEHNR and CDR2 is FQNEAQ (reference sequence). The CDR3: CASSLTGQLGYF. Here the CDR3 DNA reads TGTGCCAGCAGCCTGACAGGACAACTAGGGTACTTC.

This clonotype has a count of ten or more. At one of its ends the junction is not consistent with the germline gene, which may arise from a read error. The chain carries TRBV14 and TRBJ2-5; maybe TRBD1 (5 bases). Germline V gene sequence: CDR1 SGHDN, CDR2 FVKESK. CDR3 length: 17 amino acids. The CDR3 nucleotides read TGTGCCAGCAGCCAAGATAATTATTGGCGAGGACAAGCGACCCAGTACTTC. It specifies CASSQDNYWRGQATQYF.

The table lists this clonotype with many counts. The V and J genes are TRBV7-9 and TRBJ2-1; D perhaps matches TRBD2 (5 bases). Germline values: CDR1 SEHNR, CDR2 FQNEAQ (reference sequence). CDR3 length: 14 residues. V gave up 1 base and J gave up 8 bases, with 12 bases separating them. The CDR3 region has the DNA TGTGCCAGCAGCTTAGAACTGGGAGTGTATGAGCAGTTCTTC. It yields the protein CASSLELGVYEQFF.

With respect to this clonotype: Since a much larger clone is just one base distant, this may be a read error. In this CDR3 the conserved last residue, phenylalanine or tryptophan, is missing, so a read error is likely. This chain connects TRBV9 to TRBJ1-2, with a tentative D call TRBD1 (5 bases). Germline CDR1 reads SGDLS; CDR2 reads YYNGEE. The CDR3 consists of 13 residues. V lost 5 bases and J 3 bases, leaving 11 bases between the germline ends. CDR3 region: CASSTDSDYGYTS. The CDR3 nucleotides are TGTGCCAGCAGTACCGACAGTGACTATGGCTACACCTCC.

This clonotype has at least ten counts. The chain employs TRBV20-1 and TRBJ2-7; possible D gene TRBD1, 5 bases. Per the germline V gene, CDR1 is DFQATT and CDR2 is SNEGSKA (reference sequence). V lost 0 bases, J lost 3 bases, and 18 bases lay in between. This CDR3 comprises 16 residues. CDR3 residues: CSARDHQKGHFYEQYF. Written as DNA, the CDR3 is TGCAGTGCTAGAGATCATCAGAAAGGACACTTCTACGAGCAGTACTTC.

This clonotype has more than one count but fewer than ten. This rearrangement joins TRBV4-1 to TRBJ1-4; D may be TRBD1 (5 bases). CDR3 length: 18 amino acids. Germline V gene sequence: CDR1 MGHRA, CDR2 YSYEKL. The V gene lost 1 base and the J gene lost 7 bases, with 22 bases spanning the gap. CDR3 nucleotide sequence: TGCGCCAGCAGCCAAGGTTCTACCCGACACAGGCTTAGTGAAAAACTGTTTTTT. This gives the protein CASSQGSTRHRLSEKLFF.

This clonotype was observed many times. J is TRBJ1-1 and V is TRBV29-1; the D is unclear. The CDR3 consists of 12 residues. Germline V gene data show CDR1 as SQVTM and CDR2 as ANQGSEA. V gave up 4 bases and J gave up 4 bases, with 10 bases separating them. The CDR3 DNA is TGCAGCGTTGGTGTAGGGTCCACTGAAGCTTTCTTT. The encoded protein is CSVGVGSTEAFF.

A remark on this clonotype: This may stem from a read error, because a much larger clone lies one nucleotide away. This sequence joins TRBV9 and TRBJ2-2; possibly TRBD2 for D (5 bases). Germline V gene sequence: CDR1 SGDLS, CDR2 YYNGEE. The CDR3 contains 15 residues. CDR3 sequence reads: CASSFRLVGSGEPFF. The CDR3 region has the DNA TGTGCCAGCAGCTTTCGACTGGTAGGGTCCGGGGAGCCGTTTTTT.

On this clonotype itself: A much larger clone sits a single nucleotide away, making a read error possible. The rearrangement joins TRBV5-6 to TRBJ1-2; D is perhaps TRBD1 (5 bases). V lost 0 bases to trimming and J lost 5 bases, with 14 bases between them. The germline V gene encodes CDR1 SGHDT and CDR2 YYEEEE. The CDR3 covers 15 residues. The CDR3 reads CASSLGRARGYGYTF. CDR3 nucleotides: TGTGCCAGCAGCTTGGGCAGGGCCAGAGGGTATGGCTACACCTTC.

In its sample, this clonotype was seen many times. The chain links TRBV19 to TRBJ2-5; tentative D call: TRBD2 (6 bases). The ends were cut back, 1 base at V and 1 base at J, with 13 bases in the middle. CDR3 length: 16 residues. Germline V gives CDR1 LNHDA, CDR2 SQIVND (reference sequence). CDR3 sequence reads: CASSIVGGRFQETQYF. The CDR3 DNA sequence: TGTGCCAGTAGTATAGTGGGGGGACGGTTCCAAGAGACCCAGTACTTC.

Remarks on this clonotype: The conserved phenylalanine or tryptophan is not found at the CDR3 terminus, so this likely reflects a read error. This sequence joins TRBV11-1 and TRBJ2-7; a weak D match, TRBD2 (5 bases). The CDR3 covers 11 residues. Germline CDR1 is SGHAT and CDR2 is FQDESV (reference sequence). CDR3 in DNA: TGTGCCGGCAGCTTAGCGCACGAGCAGTACTTG. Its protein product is CAGSLAHEQYL.

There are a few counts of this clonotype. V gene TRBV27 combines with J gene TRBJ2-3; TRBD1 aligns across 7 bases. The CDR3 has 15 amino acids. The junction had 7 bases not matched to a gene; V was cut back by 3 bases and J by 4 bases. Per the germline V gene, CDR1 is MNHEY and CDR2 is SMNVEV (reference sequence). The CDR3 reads CASSFKDRTPDTQYF. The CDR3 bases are TGTGCCAGCAGTTTTAAGGACAGGACTCCAGATACGCAGTATTTT.

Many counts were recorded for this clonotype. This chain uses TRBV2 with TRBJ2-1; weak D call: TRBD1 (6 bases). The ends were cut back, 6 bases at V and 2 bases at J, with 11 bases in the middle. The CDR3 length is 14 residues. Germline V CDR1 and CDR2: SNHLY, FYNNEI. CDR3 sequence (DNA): TGTGCCAGCAGGGGGGCAGGGACCTACAATGAGCAGTTCTTC. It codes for CASRGAGTYNEQFF.

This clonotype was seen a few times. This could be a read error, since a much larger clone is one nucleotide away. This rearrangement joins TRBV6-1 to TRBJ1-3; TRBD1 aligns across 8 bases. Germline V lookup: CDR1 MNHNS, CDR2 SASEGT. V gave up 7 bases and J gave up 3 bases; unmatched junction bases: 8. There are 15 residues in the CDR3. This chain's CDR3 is CASTLTQGVGNTIYF. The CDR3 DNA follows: TGTGCCAGCACCCTCACACAGGGGGTTGGAAACACCATATATTTT.

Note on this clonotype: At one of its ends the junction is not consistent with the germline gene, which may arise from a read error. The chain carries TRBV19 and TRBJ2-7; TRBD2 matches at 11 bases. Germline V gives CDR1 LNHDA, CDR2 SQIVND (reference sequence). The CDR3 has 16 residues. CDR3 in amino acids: CASSIGTSGRTYERYF. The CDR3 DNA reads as TGTGCCAGTAGTATTGGGACTAGCGGACGAACCTACGAGCGGTACTTC.

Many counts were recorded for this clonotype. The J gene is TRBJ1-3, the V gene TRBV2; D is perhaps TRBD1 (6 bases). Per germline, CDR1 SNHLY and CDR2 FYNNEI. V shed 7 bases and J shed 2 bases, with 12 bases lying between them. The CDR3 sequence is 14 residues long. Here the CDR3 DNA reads TGTGCCAGCAACTGGGGGGCGGCTGGAAACACCATATATTTT. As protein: CASNWGAAGNTIYF.

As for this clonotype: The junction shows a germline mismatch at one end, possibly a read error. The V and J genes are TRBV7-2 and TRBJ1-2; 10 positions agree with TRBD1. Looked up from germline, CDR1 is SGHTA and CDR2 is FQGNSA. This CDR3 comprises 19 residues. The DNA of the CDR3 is TGTGCCAGTAGCTTAGGTCGTTCGCGACAGGGGGCTGATATCTATGGCTACACCTTC. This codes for CASSLGRSRQGADIYGYTF.

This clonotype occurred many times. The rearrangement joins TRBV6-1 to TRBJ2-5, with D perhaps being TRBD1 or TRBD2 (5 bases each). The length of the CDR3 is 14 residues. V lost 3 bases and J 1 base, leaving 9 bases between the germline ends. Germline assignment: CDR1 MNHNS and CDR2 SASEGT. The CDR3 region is CASSEGRIQETQYF. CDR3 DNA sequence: TGTGCCAGCAGTGAGGGACGTATCCAAGAGACCCAGTACTTC.

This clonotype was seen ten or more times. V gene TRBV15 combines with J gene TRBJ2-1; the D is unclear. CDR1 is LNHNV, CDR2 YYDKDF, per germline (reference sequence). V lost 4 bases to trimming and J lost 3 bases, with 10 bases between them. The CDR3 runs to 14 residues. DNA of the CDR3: TGTGCCACCAGCACCCGACGGATCTACAATGAGCAGTTCTTC. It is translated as CATSTRRIYNEQFF.

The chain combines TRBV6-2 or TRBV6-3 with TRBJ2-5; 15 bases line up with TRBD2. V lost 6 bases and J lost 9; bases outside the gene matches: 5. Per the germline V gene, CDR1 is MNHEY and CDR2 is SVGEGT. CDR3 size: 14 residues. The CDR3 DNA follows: TGTGCCAGCAGGCGGACTAGCGGGGGGGGGTCCCAGTACTTC. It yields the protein CASRRTSGGGSQYF.

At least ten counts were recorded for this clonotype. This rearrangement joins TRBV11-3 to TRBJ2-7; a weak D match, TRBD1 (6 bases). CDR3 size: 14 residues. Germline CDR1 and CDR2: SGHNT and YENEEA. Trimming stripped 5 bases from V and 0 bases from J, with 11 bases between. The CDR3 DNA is TGTGCCAGCAGCCAAGGGGGTACCTCCTACGAGCAGTACTTC. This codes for CASSQGGTSYEQYF.

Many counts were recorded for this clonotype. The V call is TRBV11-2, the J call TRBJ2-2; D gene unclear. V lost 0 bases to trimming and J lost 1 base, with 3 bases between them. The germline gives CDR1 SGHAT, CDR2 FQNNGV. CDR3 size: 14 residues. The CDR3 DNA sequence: TGTGCCAGCAGCTTAGAACTGAACACCGGGGAGCTGTTTTTT. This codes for CASSLELNTGELFF.